Listed here are 17 T cell receptor beta chains from one sample, sequenced in a study of shared clonotypes between healthy human individuals. Assay: immunoSEQ multiplex PCR; the TCRdb copy retains only in-frame clones and omits some. The sample consists of roughly 2,500,000 clones, under 95% of them appearing once. The material sequenced was naive CD4+ T cells from PBMCs. This sample's subset: CD45RA+ positively selected. Receptors were obtained from a man aged 18 to 30 in good health. Some clones in this sample may be carry-over from other donors' samples.

With regard to this clone: The sample carries other DNA sequences with the same CDR3. DNA of the CDR3: TGTGCCAGCAGCTTAGGCGACTCCTACGAGCAGTACTTC. The encoded protein is CASSLGDSYEQYF. The genes are TRBV7-3 and TRBJ2-7, with no clear D. This CDR3 comprises 13 residues. V lost 2 bases to trimming and J lost 0 bases, with 5 bases between them. The germline CDR1 and CDR2 sequences are SGHTA and FQGTGA.

J is TRBJ2-1 and V is TRBV4-1, with D possibly TRBD2 on 6 matching bases. Per germline, CDR1 MGHRA and CDR2 YSYEKL. The length of the CDR3 is 15 residues. Trimming stripped 4 bases from V and 6 bases from J, with 16 bases between. The DNA for the CDR3 is TGCGCCAGCAGCCCAGGGAGGAGTGGGTTCAATGAGCAGTTCTTC. Protein: CASSPGRSGFNEQFF.

Notes on this clone: The sample contains more than one DNA sequence encoding this CDR3. The gene calls are TRBV27 and TRBJ2-5; the D gene is possibly TRBD2 (5 bases). The CDR3 loop spans 11 amino acids. V was cut by 4 bases and J by 5 bases, with 5 bases left in between. Germline CDR1 reads MNHEY; CDR2 reads SMNVEV (reference sequence). The CDR3 sequence is CASSSGETQYF. The CDR3 DNA reads as TGTGCCAGCAGTTCGGGGGAGACCCAGTACTTC.

The chain has TRBV28 and TRBJ1-5; D gene ambiguous. This CDR3 spans 13 amino acids. The V gene's germline CDR1 is MDHEN and CDR2 SYDVKM. Trimming removed 10 bases from V and 0 bases from J, with 10 bases in between. As DNA, the CDR3 is TGTGCCACCGGGCAATATAGCAATCAGCCCCAGCATTTT. Protein product: CATGQYSNQPQHF. Supplemented by reference TRBV28 and TRBJ1-5, the full variable domain reads DVKVTQSSRYLVKRTGEKVFLECVQDMDHENMFWYRQDPGLGLRLIYFSYDVKMKEKGDIPEGYSVSREKKERFSLILESASTNQTSMYLCATGQYSNQPQHFGDGTRLSIL.

Of note for this clone: Within the sample, other DNA sequences also encode this same CDR3. For the CDR3, the DNA is TGCGCCAGCAGCTGGGATGCTAGCGGGATCTACGAGCAGTACTTC. Its protein product is CASSWDASGIYEQYF. The V and J genes are TRBV5-1 and TRBJ2-7; 9 nucleotides line up with TRBD2. Germline values: CDR1 SGHRS, CDR2 YFSETQ. Trimming cost V 3 bases and J 3 bases; bases outside gene matches: 7. The CDR3 length is 15 residues. Full variable domain (rest looked up from reference TRBV5-1 and TRBJ2-7): KAGVTQTPRYLIKTRGQQVTLSCSPISGHRSVSWYQQTPGQGLQFLFEYFSETQRNKGNFPGRFSGRQFSNSRSEMNVSTLELGDSALYLCASSWDASGIYEQYFGPGTRLTVT.

This chain joins TRBV25-1 and TRBJ1-3; D gene uncertain. The V end lost 7 bases, the J end lost 0 bases, and 7 bases lay between the germline ends. Germline V gene sequence: CDR1 MGHDK, CDR2 SYGVNS. The CDR3 is made up of 13 amino acids. CDR3 amino acids: CASKGSSGNTIYF. CDR3 bases: TGTGCCAGCAAAGGGAGCTCTGGAAACACCATATATTTT.

This clone was picked up one time. This sample includes further DNA sequences coding for the same CDR3. The rearrangement joins TRBV2 to TRBJ2-1; D may be TRBD1 or TRBD2 (5 bases each). CDR3 size: 12 residues. V lost 0 bases, J lost 10 bases, and 7 bases lay in between. Germline loops: CDR1 SNHLY, CDR2 FYNNEI. The CDR3 sequence is CASSEAGREQFF. CDR3 coding DNA: TGTGCCAGCAGTGAAGCGGGACGGGAGCAGTTCTTC.

The chain joins TRBV5-1 to TRBJ2-3; D is undetermined. The CDR3 is made up of 15 amino acids. Per germline, CDR1 SGHRS and CDR2 YFSETQ. Trimming removed 3 bases at V and 1 base at J, with 12 bases between. The CDR3 coding sequence is TGCGCCAGCAGCTCGCAACGGCCCGGCACAGATACGCAGTATTTT. Protein sequence: CASSSQRPGTDTQYF.

The chain links TRBV6-4 to TRBJ2-2, with 10 bases lining up with TRBD2. The CDR3 has 15 residues. Germline CDR1 and CDR2: MRHNA and SNTAGT. J lost 6 bases, V lost 4 bases, and 5 bases had no gene match. CDR3 protein: CASSAGTSVSGELFF. CDR3 nucleotide sequence: TGTGCCAGCAGTGCCGGGACTAGCGTCTCCGGGGAGCTGTTTTTT.

The CDR3 sequence is CASSDHGGRVGGTGTDTQYF. The CDR3, as DNA: TGCGCCAGCAGTGACCACGGGGGACGGGTTGGTGGTACGGGCACAGATACGCAGTATTTT. The chain is built from TRBV10-2 and TRBJ2-3; possible D gene TRBD2, 6 bases. Germline V lookup: CDR1 WSHSY, CDR2 SAAADI. The CDR3 has 20 residues. The germline V and J ends were trimmed by 3 bases and 1 base, with 26 bases remaining between them.

The chain has TRBV30 and TRBJ2-7; tentatively, D is TRBD1 or TRBD2 (5 bases each). This CDR3 region has 14 residues. Deletions cut 3 bases from V and 4 bases from J, with 16 bases between. Germline values: CDR1 GTSNPN, CDR2 SVGIG (reference sequence). This chain's CDR3 is CAWRGWGRGYEQYF. CDR3 nucleotide sequence: TGTGCCTGGAGGGGGTGGGGCCGAGGGTACGAGCAGTACTTC.

This sequence joins TRBV30 and TRBJ2-2; D not certain. The V end lost 0 bases, the J end lost 6 bases, and 11 bases lay between the germline ends. The CDR3 spans 14 residues. The V gene's germline CDR1 is GTSNPN and CDR2 SVGIG (reference sequence). The CDR3 nucleotides are TGTGCCTGGAGTGTAACCGGTGCGGCCGGGGAGCTGTTTTTT. Amino acids: CAWSVTGAAGELFF.

CDR3 loop: CASSPGTPAAGELFF. CDR3 sequence (DNA): TGTGCCAGCAGCCCTGGGACTCCTGCGGCCGGGGAGCTGTTTTTT. This chain connects TRBV9 to TRBJ2-2, with D tentatively TRBD2 (6 bases). Germline CDR1 and CDR2: SGDLS and YYNGEE. The CDR3 is 15 residues long. V lost 4 bases, J lost 6 bases, and 16 bases lay in between. The full variable domain, its missing parts supplied by reference TRBV9 and TRBJ2-2, is DSGVTQTPKHLITATGQRVTLRCSPRSGDLSVYWYQQSLDQGLQFLIQYYNGEERAKGNILERFSAQQFPDLHSELNLSSLELGDSALYFCASSPGTPAAGELFFGEGSRLTVL.

The chain joins TRBV7-9 to TRBJ2-1, with 14 bases aligning to TRBD2. Germline V gives CDR1 SEHNR, CDR2 FQNEAQ (reference sequence). The length of the CDR3 is 15 residues. The trim removed 8 bases at V and 10 bases at J, leaving 10 bases unmatched. CDR3 loop: CASGPGLAGVGEQFF. Written as DNA, the CDR3 is TGTGCCAGCGGCCCGGGACTAGCGGGAGTTGGGGAGCAGTTCTTC.

This chain joins TRBV30 and TRBJ2-3; 11 nucleotides align to TRBD2. V was pared by 6 bases and J by 3 bases, with 11 bases of the junction left unmatched. Germline lookup yields CDR1 GTSNPN and CDR2 SVGIG (reference sequence). This CDR3 has 16 amino acids. The CDR3 loop is CACSSGRAGGTDTQYF. DNA for the CDR3: TGTGCCTGCAGTAGCGGGAGGGCGGGCGGTACAGATACGCAGTATTTT.

Note on this clone: Other DNA sequences in this sample translate to the same CDR3. V and J are TRBV18 and TRBJ2-7, with a tentative D call TRBD1 (6 bases). The CDR3 sequence is 14 residues long. Trimming took 3 bases from V and 2 from J, leaving 11 bases between them. Germline CDR1 reads KGHSH; CDR2 reads LQKENI. CDR3 sequence (DNA): TGTGCCAGCTCACCCCCGACAGGAACCTACGAGCAGTACTTC. It is translated as CASSPPTGTYEQYF.

J is TRBJ2-1 and V is TRBV28, with D unclear. In germline, CDR1 is MDHEN, CDR2 SYDVKM. The CDR3 is 13 amino acids. Trimming took 7 bases from V and 0 from J, leaving 7 bases between them. This CDR3 reads CASIGSSYNEQFF. The CDR3 coding sequence is TGTGCCAGCATCGGAAGCTCCTACAATGAGCAGTTCTTC. Complete variable domain (other parts from reference TRBV28 and TRBJ2-1): DVKVTQSSRYLVKRTGEKVFLECVQDMDHENMFWYRQDPGLGLRLIYFSYDVKMKEKGDIPEGYSVSREKKERFSLILESASTNQTSMYLCASIGSSYNEQFFGPGTRLTVL.